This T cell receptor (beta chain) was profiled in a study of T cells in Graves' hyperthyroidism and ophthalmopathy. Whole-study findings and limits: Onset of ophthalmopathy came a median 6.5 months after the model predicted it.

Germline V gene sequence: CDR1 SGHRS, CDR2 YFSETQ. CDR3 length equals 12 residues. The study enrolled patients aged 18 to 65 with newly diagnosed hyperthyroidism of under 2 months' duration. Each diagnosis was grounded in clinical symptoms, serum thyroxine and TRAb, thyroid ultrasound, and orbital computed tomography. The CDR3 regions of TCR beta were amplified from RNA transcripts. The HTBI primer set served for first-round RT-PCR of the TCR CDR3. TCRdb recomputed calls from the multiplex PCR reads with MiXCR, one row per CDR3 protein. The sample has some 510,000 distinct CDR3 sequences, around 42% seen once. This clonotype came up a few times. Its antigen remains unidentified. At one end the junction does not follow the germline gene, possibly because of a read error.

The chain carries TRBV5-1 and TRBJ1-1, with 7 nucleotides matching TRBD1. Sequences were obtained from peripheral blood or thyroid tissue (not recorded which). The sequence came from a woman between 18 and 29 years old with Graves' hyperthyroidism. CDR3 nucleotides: TGTGCCAGCCGTATCAGGGGGACTGAAGCTTTCTTT. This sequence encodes CASRIRGTEAFF.